This TCR beta chain originates from a study of tacrolimus-resistant gene-edited T cells for transplant recipients (dated by TCRdb to the early 2020s). For the study in its entirety: Clonality and the number of clones in expanded FKBP12 knockout CMV-specific T cell products were compared with those in unedited CMV-specific T cell products using TCRbeta sequencing. To rule out clonal outgrowth driven by transformation after gene editing, repertoire sequencing was carried out as a safety check. Sequencing covered two donors, and each donor provided one unedited and one FKBP12 knockout CMV-specific T cell product.

Before enrichment with an IFNgamma secretion assay kit, PBMCs were stimulated for 5 to 7 hours with overlapping CMV pp65 and IE-1 peptide pools. Unmodified control products were expanded in parallel and were not subjected to electroporation. After enrichment, the CMV-specific T cells were expanded in culture with recombinant human IL-7 and IL-15. Before being cryopreserved, the T cell products spent approximately 23 days in culture. CMV-specific T cells were enriched from PBMCs by IFNgamma secretion after activation. Genomic DNA served as the input for TCRbeta sequencing, which was run through the immunoSEQ service. The authors processed their data as follows. The repertoires were analyzed in immunoSEQ ANALYZER 3.0, which was used to calculate Morisita similarity, clonality, top-10 clone coverage and total clone counts. Clonality was scaled so that 1 meant monoclonal and lower values meant more diverse products. TCRdb provides this immuneACCESS table in a form limited to in-frame rearrangements. Some clones are lacking; in checked studies, under half of them reflect an unresolved V gene, and why the rest are absent is not known. V and J calls and clone size are given by that table; D and trimming were obtained from the DNA. The sample profile shows some 690 clones; about 50% of them were found once. Approximately 83% of the sample comes from the top ten.

What the authors observed across the whole study: Repertoire comparisons (Figure 5) were based on n = 2. No Morisita similarity was observed between repertoires from different donors, whereas high similarity was observed between knockout and unedited products from the same donor. Clonality, top-10 clone read coverage, and total clone numbers were comparable between knockout and unedited products. It was concluded by the authors that the TCRbeta repertoire was not drastically skewed by gene editing and that excessive clonal expansion was not caused by gene editing.

This clone is described as large (0.1 to 1%). Per-nucleotide qualities are absent, and no much larger clonotype sits a single base away. This CDR3 is also generated by other DNA sequences in the sample. Trimming removed 4 bases from V and 6 bases from J, leaving 4 bases between the germline ends. CDR1 and CDR2 (ENHRY, SYGVKD) derive from the germline V gene. The CDR3, from cysteine to phenylalanine, totals 11 residues. Of all the DNA, just the CDR3 is kept, 33 bases in frame from base 1. Recombination linked TRBV10-3 to TRBJ2-1, with no D gene named confidently. The TCR originated in a human donor in good health, a blood donor. Sequencing was carried out using a CMV-specific product grown in culture. The cell subset or site label corresponds to: expanded CMV-specific T cell product isolated by IFNgamma secretion after CMV peptide stimulation. The CDR3 sequence is CAISVGNEQFF. Read as DNA, the sequence is TGTGCCATCAGTGTTGGCAATGAGCAGTTCTTC.